One sample yielded the 26 T cell receptor beta chains listed below, sequenced in a study of radiation and T cells in renal cell carcinoma. This table comes from immunoSEQ multiplex PCR, and its TCRdb copy is limited to in-frame clones, with some not included. The table has roughly 150,000 clones, roughly 87% seen once. Time point in this sample: blood 2 weeks post-SBRT. Treatment denoted: 15 Gy SBRT to primary tumor, nephrectomy 4 weeks later. The material was blood, obtained from a patient whose treatment included radiotherapy and nephrectomy. All receptors derive from a woman in her forties or fifties with renal cell carcinoma.

This chain connects TRBV18 to TRBJ2-1; TRBD1 matches at 10 bases. CDR3 size: 16 residues. The trim removed 4 bases at V and 4 bases at J, leaving 7 bases unmatched. Germline loops: CDR1 KGHSH, CDR2 LQKENI. The CDR3 DNA sequence: TGTGCCAGCTCACGGCTTCCGGGACAGGGGTACAATGAGCAGTTCTTC. Translated: CASSRLPGQGYNEQFF.

The rearrangement links TRBV2 to TRBJ2-7; 13 nucleotides match TRBD2. Germline V gives CDR1 SNHLY, CDR2 FYNNEI. The J segment lost 7 bases and the V segment lost 5 bases, leaving 8 bases of the junction unmatched. This CDR3 region has 15 residues. CDR3 loop: CASSSGLAGIGEQYF. For the CDR3, the DNA is TGTGCCAGCAGTTCGGGACTAGCGGGGATAGGGGAGCAGTACTTC.

The V gene is TRBV7-8, the J gene TRBJ2-5, with D possibly being TRBD2 (5 bases). The CDR3 is 11 amino acids. V gave up 4 bases and J gave up 7 bases, with 7 bases separating them. Germline assignment: CDR1 SGHVS and CDR2 FQNEAQ. CDR3 sequence: CASSSGGTQYF. Written as DNA, the CDR3 is TGTGCCAGCAGCTCCGGAGGGACCCAGTACTTC.

The chain employs TRBV7-2 and TRBJ2-2; unclear D gene. The CDR3 loop spans 16 amino acids. The germline V and J ends were trimmed by 5 bases and 2 bases, with 15 bases remaining between them. The V gene's germline CDR1 is SGHTA and CDR2 FQGNSA. The CDR3, as DNA: TGTGCCAGCAGCCTAGGACCTGCCGGAAACACCGGGGAGCTGTTTTTT. Protein: CASSLGPAGNTGELFF.

This rearrangement joins TRBV19 to TRBJ2-6; D tentatively reads TRBD1 or TRBD2 (5 bases each). V lost 6 bases and J lost 0, with 9 bases in between. This CDR3 region has 15 residues. Germline V gene lookup returns CDR1 LNHDA and CDR2 SQIVND (reference sequence). In DNA, the CDR3 is TGTGCCAGTAGGCAGGGACCCTCTGGGGCCAACGTCCTGACTTTC. It encodes CASRQGPSGANVLTF. Drawing the rest from reference TRBV19 and TRBJ2-6, the complete variable domain is DGGITQSPKYLFRKEGQNVTLSCEQNLNHDAMYWYRQDPGQGLRLIYYSQIVNDFQKGDIAEGYSVSREKKESFPLTVTSAQKNPTAFYLCASRQGPSGANVLTFGAGSRLTVL.

This clone was detected once. J is TRBJ2-6 and V is TRBV7-3; tentative D call: TRBD1 (6 bases). Trimming removed 5 bases from V and 0 bases from J, with 11 bases in between. This CDR3 has 16 residues. Germline V gives CDR1 SGHTA, CDR2 FQGTGA. The DNA for the CDR3 is TGTGCCAGCAGCCCAACAGGGTACTCTGGGGCCAACGTCCTGACTTTC. Amino acid sequence: CASSPTGYSGANVLTF. Filled out from reference TRBV7-3 and TRBJ2-6, the complete variable domain reads GAGVSQTPSNKVTEKGKYVELRCDPISGHTALYWYRQSLGQGPEFLIYFQGTGAADDSGLPNDRFFAVRPEGSVSTLKIQRTERGDSAVYLCASSPTGYSGANVLTFGAGSRLTVL.

The chain employs TRBV19 and TRBJ2-2; 7 nucleotides line up with TRBD1. Germline CDR1 reads LNHDA; CDR2 reads SQIVND (reference sequence). V trimming: 6 bases; J trimming: 5 bases; junction bases outside the gene matches: 15. The CDR3 is made up of 17 amino acids. The CDR3 loop reads CASSSGGPGQSTGELFF. As DNA, the CDR3 is TGTGCCAGTAGCTCAGGGGGTCCGGGACAGTCGACCGGGGAGCTGTTTTTT.

The chain recombines TRBV19 with TRBJ2-1; D unclear. CDR3 size: 13 residues. The germline CDR1 and CDR2 sequences are LNHDA and SQIVND (reference sequence). Trimming pared 1 base from V and 4 bases from J, leaving 5 bases between. This chain's CDR3 is CASSIAPYNEQFF. CDR3 DNA: TGTGCCAGTAGTATAGCCCCTTACAATGAGCAGTTCTTC.

This chain links TRBV7-2 with TRBJ1-5; D is perhaps TRBD1 (6 bases). The V and J ends lost 4 bases and 1 base respectively, with 17 bases between them. The germline gives CDR1 SGHTA, CDR2 FQGNSA. The CDR3 runs to 17 residues. As DNA, the CDR3 is TGTGCCAGCAGCTCGCCTGGGGGGGGCTCAAGCAATCAGCCCCAGCATTTT. Amino acids: CASSSPGGGSSNQPQHF.

The genes are TRBV11-2 and TRBJ2-2; 9 bases match TRBD2. The CDR3 consists of 14 residues. The germline V gene encodes CDR1 SGHAT and CDR2 FQNNGV. V shed 6 bases and J 4 bases; nucleotides not matched to a gene: 3. The CDR3 coding sequence is TGTGCCAGCAGGACTAGCGGTTTCACCGGGGAGCTGTTTTTT. Encoded protein: CASRTSGFTGELFF.

The chain is built from TRBV25-1 and TRBJ1-2; 9 bases line up with TRBD1. Germline CDR1 and CDR2: MGHDK and SYGVNS. The CDR3 spans 13 residues. The V gene end was trimmed by 11 bases and the J gene end by 4 bases; junction bases not matched to a gene: 8. The chain's CDR3 is CAARDREGYGYTF. The CDR3 nucleotides are TGTGCCGCCCGGGACAGGGAGGGCTATGGCTACACCTTC.

This clone has only a few counts. V gene TRBV10-2 combines with J gene TRBJ2-5; 11 nucleotides line up with TRBD2. With V trimmed by 8 bases and J by 5 bases, 7 bases remained unmatched. CDR1 and CDR2 (germline): WSHSY, SAAADI. CDR3 length: 14 residues. Here the CDR3 DNA reads TGCGCCAGCCATAGCGGGGGGGCAGGGGAGACCCAGTACTTC. This gives the protein CASHSGGAGETQYF.

The chain carries TRBV7-8 and TRBJ2-7; no reliable D call. Germline lookup yields CDR1 SGHVS and CDR2 FQNEAQ. The CDR3 extends over 17 amino acids. Trimming took off 5 bases at V and 3 bases at J, with 23 bases between the two ends. CDR3 amino acids: CASSLSGILRNDYEQYF. Written as DNA, the CDR3 is TGTGCCAGCAGCCTAAGTGGGATCCTCCGAAACGACTACGAGCAGTACTTC.

The chain combines TRBV9 with TRBJ1-4; D uncertain. The CDR3 covers 16 residues. With 3 bases removed from V and 8 bases from J, the gap between germline ends came to 20 bases. Looked up from germline, CDR1 is SGDLS and CDR2 is YYNGEE. CDR3 sequence: CASSATGWAGEEKLFF. The CDR3 DNA follows: TGTGCCAGCAGCGCCACCGGTTGGGCCGGGGAAGAAAAACTGTTTTTT.

This sequence joins TRBV2 and TRBJ1-3, with 9 nucleotides matching TRBD1. The CDR3 is 15 amino acids. V gave up 3 bases and J gave up 3 bases; unmatched junction bases: 3. Germline V gene sequence: CDR1 SNHLY, CDR2 FYNNEI. CDR3 DNA: TGTGCCAGCAGTGAGGGACAGGGTGTTGGAAACACCATATATTTT. This codes for CASSEGQGVGNTIYF.

This chain uses TRBV2 with TRBJ2-5, with a tentative D call TRBD2 (6 bases). The germline V gene has CDR1 SNHLY and CDR2 FYNNEI. V shed 4 bases and J shed 2 bases, with 17 bases lying between them. The CDR3 extends over 16 amino acids. The CDR3 spells CASSGHPGLAQETQYF. In DNA, the CDR3 is TGTGCCAGCAGTGGGCACCCGGGACTGGCGCAAGAGACCCAGTACTTC.

CDR3 nucleotide sequence: TGCAGCGTTGAACGCGGGGGCGAGACCCAGTACTTC. Translated: CSVERGGETQYF. This chain uses TRBV29-1 with TRBJ2-5, with D perhaps TRBD2 (7 bases). This CDR3 has 12 amino acids. Trimming left V 2 bases short and J 5 bases short, with 9 bases between. Germline CDR1 and CDR2: SQVTM and ANQGSEA.

The gene calls are TRBV6-1 and TRBJ2-7; 8 bases map to TRBD1. J lost 4 bases, V lost 4 bases, and 3 bases had no gene match. CDR3 size: 13 residues. CDR1 MNHNS and CDR2 SASEGT come from the germline V gene. The CDR3 DNA is TGTGCCAGCAGTGTGGACAGGGATTACGAGCAGTACTTC. Its protein product is CASSVDRDYEQYF.

The V and J genes are TRBV20-1 and TRBJ1-2, with no clear D. The germline CDR1 and CDR2 sequences are DFQATT and SNEGSKA (reference sequence). The CDR3 contains 10 residues. V was trimmed by 5 bases and J by 7 bases, leaving 8 bases between them. The CDR3 spells CSASSSGYTF. The CDR3 nucleotides are TGCAGTGCTTCCTCCTCTGGCTACACCTTC.

The V gene is TRBV9, the J gene TRBJ1-5, with D unresolved. With 9 bases removed from V and 5 bases from J, the gap between germline ends came to 9 bases. The germline CDR1 and CDR2 sequences are SGDLS and YYNGEE. The CDR3 is 11 amino acids. Here the CDR3 reads CAKDGYQPQHF. The CDR3 DNA is TGTGCCAAGGACGGATATCAGCCCCAGCATTTT. Full variable domain (remainder filled in from reference TRBV9 and TRBJ1-5): DSGVTQTPKHLITATGQRVTLRCSPRSGDLSVYWYQQSLDQGLQFLIQYYNGEERAKGNILERFSAQQFPDLHSELNLSSLELGDSALYFCAKDGYQPQHFGDGTRLSIL.

This clone has only a few counts. This sequence joins TRBV6-4 and TRBJ1-5; D is uncertain. The CDR3 extends over 14 amino acids. Deletions cut 2 bases from V and 5 bases from J, with 10 bases between. Germline V gene lookup returns CDR1 MRHNA and CDR2 SNTAGT. The CDR3, as DNA: TGTGCCAGCAGTGACGAGCTTTGGGATCAGCCCCAGCATTTT. Its translation is CASSDELWDQPQHF.

The V call is TRBV5-1, the J call TRBJ1-1; unclear D gene. The CDR3 sequence is 14 residues long. V was clipped by 0 bases and J by 1 base, with 7 bases between them. The germline gives CDR1 SGHRS, CDR2 YFSETQ. The CDR3, as DNA: TGCGCCAGCAGCTTGGAACAGTCGAACACTGAAGCTTTCTTT. Amino acids: CASSLEQSNTEAFF.

In this sample, this clone turned up a few times. The V and J genes are TRBV29-1 and TRBJ1-1; possibly TRBD1 for D (5 bases). The CDR3 sequence is 14 residues long. Germline V CDR1 and CDR2: SQVTM, ANQGSEA. V was shortened by 1 base and J by 0 bases, with 9 bases between the two germline ends. The CDR3 DNA reads as TGCAGCGTTGAAGGGAGACAGATGAACACTGAAGCTTTCTTT. Residues: CSVEGRQMNTEAFF.

The genes are TRBV2 and TRBJ2-7, with 7 bases matching TRBD2. V shed 9 bases and J 9 bases; nucleotides not matched to a gene: 14. Germline V gene sequence: CDR1 SNHLY, CDR2 FYNNEI. The length of the CDR3 is 13 residues. This CDR3 reads CASREGGSEGQYF. CDR3 bases: TGTGCCAGTAGGGAGGGAGGCTCTGAAGGGCAGTACTTC.

The chain has TRBV19 and TRBJ1-5; no reliable D call. The V and J ends lost 4 bases and 7 bases respectively, with 14 bases between them. The V gene's germline CDR1 is LNHDA and CDR2 SQIVND (reference sequence). The CDR3 has 14 amino acids. DNA for the CDR3: TGTGCCAGTAGTACCCAATCTAGGAACCAGCCCCAGCATTTT. It translates to CASSTQSRNQPQHF.

This clone came up once. This chain joins TRBV5-1 and TRBJ1-1; a weak D match, TRBD1 (5 bases). Trimming cost V 0 bases and J 1 base, with 13 bases left between them. CDR3 length: 16 amino acids. CDR1 and CDR2 from the germline V gene are SGHRS and YFSETQ. The CDR3 sequence is CASSLGQGRGNTEAFF. The CDR3, as DNA: TGCGCCAGCAGCTTGGGCCAGGGACGGGGGAACACTGAAGCTTTCTTT.